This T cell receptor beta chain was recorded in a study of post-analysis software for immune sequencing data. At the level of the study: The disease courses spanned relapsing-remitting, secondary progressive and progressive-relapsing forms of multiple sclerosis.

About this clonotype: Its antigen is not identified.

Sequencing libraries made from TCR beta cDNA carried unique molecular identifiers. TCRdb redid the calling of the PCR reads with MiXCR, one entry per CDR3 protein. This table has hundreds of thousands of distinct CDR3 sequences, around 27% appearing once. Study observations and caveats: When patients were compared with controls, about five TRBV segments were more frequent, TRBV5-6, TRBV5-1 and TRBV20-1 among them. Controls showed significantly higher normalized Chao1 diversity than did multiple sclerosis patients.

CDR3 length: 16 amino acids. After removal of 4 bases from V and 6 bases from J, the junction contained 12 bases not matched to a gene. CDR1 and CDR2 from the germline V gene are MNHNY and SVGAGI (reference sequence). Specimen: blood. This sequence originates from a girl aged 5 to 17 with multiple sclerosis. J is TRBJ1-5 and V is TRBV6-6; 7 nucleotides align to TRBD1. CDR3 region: CASSFQGGAMPQPQHF. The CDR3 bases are TGTGCCAGCAGTTTCCAGGGGGGGGCGATGCCTCAGCCCCAGCATTTT.